This is a list of T cell receptor beta chains from one sample in a study of T cells in Graves' hyperthyroidism and ophthalmopathy. In TCRdb, the multiplex PCR reads were re-called with MiXCR into one record per CDR3 protein. The data hold about 590,000 distinct CDR3 sequences, with 15% to 19% observed a single time. The sequencing sample was made of blood. Receptors originate from a woman aged 25 to 39 with Graves' hyperthyroidism. Each CDR3 is given with its conserved first and last residue. D genes are given only for firm matches. Clone size is stated in some rows and not others, as once, few, many or a class when expanded.

j_call	v_call	d_call	clone_size	cdr3_aa	cdr3_nt
TRBJ2-7	TRBV7-2	.	many	CASSLESYEQYF	TGTGCCAGCAGCTTAGAGTCTTACGAGCAGTACTTC
TRBJ2-7	TRBV7-9	.	.	CASSLDREGDHEQYF	TGTGCCAGCAGCTTAGATAGGGAAGGGGACCACGAGCAGTACTTC
TRBJ2-1	TRBV28	.	many	CASNPRIVNEQFF	TGTGCCAGCAACCCCCGGATAGTCAATGAGCAGTTCTTC
TRBJ2-2	TRBV7-9	TRBD2	.	CASSLTSGAGELFF	TGTGCCAGCAGCCTGACTAGCGGGGCCGGGGAGCTGTTTTTT
TRBJ2-2	TRBV3-1	TRBD1	many	CASSQGMRGQNTGELFF	TGTGCCAGCAGCCAAGGCATGAGGGGGCAAAACACCGGGGAGCTGTTTTTT
TRBJ2-7	TRBV20-1	.	many	CSAIWLTGSTYEQYF	TGCAGTGCTATATGGTTAACGGGGAGCACCTACGAGCAGTACTTC
TRBJ2-2	TRBV24-1	TRBD1	many	CATRTGGTGELFF	TGTGCCACCAGGACAGGGGGAACCGGGGAGCTGTTTTTT
TRBJ1-4	TRBV2	TRBD1	many	CASSKTGVPNEKLFF	TGTGCCAGCAGTAAGACAGGGGTTCCTAATGAAAAACTGTTTTTT
TRBJ2-3	TRBV10-3	.	few	CAISGVTRSTDTQYF	TGTGCCATCAGTGGGGTGACACGAAGCACAGATACGCAGTATTTT
TRBJ2-5	TRBV28	TRBD1	many	CASSLDGTGLVGVKETQYF	TGTGCCAGCAGTTTAGACGGGACAGGGCTTGTGGGGGTCAAAGAGACCCAGTACTTC
TRBJ2-1	TRBV11-2	.	many	CASSLVGLVF	TGTGCCAGCAGCTTGGTAGGACTGGTCTTC
TRBJ2-2	TRBV7-2	TRBD2	.	CASSLVLAGTYGEELFF	TGTGCCAGCAGCTTAGTACTAGCGGGGACTTACGGGGAGGAGCTGTTTTTT
TRBJ2-1	TRBV12-3/TRBV12-4	.	many	CASSFGGGYNEQFF	TGTGCCAGCAGTTTTGGGGGCGGCTACAATGAGCAGTTCTTC
TRBJ2-1	TRBV30	TRBD2	many	CAWSGRLAGASNEQFF	TGTGCCTGGAGCGGTAGACTAGCGGGAGCTAGCAATGAGCAGTTCTTC
TRBJ1-1	TRBV30	TRBD1	many	CAWKTGEVGTEAFF	TGTGCCTGGAAGACAGGGGAGGTGGGTACTGAAGCTTTCTTT
TRBJ1-3	TRBV15	.	.	CATSRDYQISGNTIYF	TGTGCCACCAGCAGAGATTACCAGATCTCTGGAAACACCATATATTTT
TRBJ2-1	TRBV7-7	.	.	CACSLEPVSSYNEQFF	TGTGCCTGCAGCTTAGAACCGGTGAGCTCCTACAATGAGCAGTTCTTC
TRBJ2-7	TRBV6-1	TRBD2	many	CASTSGSPYEQYF	TGTGCCAGCACCAGCGGGAGCCCCTACGAGCAGTACTTC
TRBJ2-1	TRBV10-3	.	many	CAISESRLRGEYEQFF	TGTGCCATCAGTGAATCCCGCCTCAGGGGGGAGTATGAGCAGTTCTTC
TRBJ2-7	TRBV7-9	.	.	CASSGDGAYEQYF	TGTGCCAGCAGCGGGGACGGAGCCTACGAGCAGTACTTC
TRBJ1-5	TRBV20-1	.	.	CSVPDSYENQPQHF	TGCAGTGTCCCGGACAGCTACGAGAATCAGCCCCAGCATTTT
TRBJ2-7	TRBV6-1	.	many	CASSYLHEQYF	TGTGCCAGCAGTTATTTACACGAGCAGTACTTC
TRBJ2-7	TRBV7-2	.	many	CASSLIDRSYEQYF	TGTGCCAGCAGCTTAATAGACCGCTCCTACGAGCAGTACTTC
TRBJ2-7	TRBV29-1	TRBD1	.	CSVLQGGHGEQYF	TGCAGCGTGCTGCAAGGGGGCCACGGCGAGCAGTACTTC
TRBJ2-7	TRBV7-9	.	.	CASSLGSWGSSYEQYF	TGTGCCAGCAGCTTAGGGTCGTGGGGGAGCTCCTACGAGCAGTACTTC
TRBJ2-7	TRBV20-1	TRBD1	.	CSARENRGAILEQYF	TGCAGTGCTAGAGAAAACAGGGGGGCCATCTTAGAGCAGTACTTC
TRBJ2-7	TRBV28	.	many	CASSTYLYEQYF	TGTGCCAGCAGCACCTATTTATACGAGCAGTACTTC
TRBJ2-7	TRBV6-1	.	few	CASAQDISYEQYF	TGTGCCAGCGCCCAGGACATCTCCTACGAGCAGTACTTC
TRBJ2-3	TRBV4-3	.	few	CASSPPPGRSGTDTQYF	TGCGCCAGCAGCCCCCCTCCGGGACGAAGCGGCACAGATACGCAGTATTTT
TRBJ1-4	TRBV5-5	.	.	CASSLQGLRATNEKLFF	TGTGCCAGCAGCTTGCAGGGATTGAGGGCAACTAATGAAAAACTGTTTTTT
TRBJ1-5	TRBV12-3/TRBV12-4	TRBD1	many	CASSLRTGAYSNQPQHF	TGTGCCAGCAGTTTAAGGACAGGCGCTTATAGCAATCAGCCCCAGCATTTT
TRBJ1-1	TRBV29-1	TRBD1	once	CSAPGQSTEAFF	TGCAGCGCGCCGGGACAGTCGACTGAAGCTTTCTTT
TRBJ2-5	TRBV5-1	.	few	CASSLGNGQETQYF	TGCGCCAGCAGCTTGGGGAATGGCCAAGAGACCCAGTACTTC
TRBJ2-7	TRBV29-1	.	many	CSVVPRQPPYEQYF	TGCAGCGTTGTGCCCCGACAGCCACCCTACGAGCAGTACTTC
TRBJ2-2	TRBV5-1	.	.	CASSLRGSSTGELFF	TGCGCCAGCAGCCTGAGAGGGTCCTCAACCGGGGAGCTGTTTTTT
TRBJ2-1	TRBV28	TRBD1	many	CASSSPGGPAYNEQFF	TGTGCCAGCAGTTCCCCAGGGGGCCCAGCCTACAATGAGCAGTTCTTC
TRBJ1-1	TRBV7-9	TRBD1	.	CASRELRQGDLMNTEAFF	TGTGCCAGCCGCGAGTTAAGACAGGGAGACTTGATGAACACTGAAGCTTTCTTT
TRBJ2-1	TRBV6-2/TRBV6-3	TRBD1	many	CASGGTGPFNEQFF	TGTGCCAGCGGAGGGACAGGACCCTTCAATGAGCAGTTCTTC
TRBJ1-2	TRBV5-1	TRBD1	many	CASSPGTVYGYTF	TGCGCCAGCAGCCCCGGGACAGTCTATGGCTACACCTTC